What follows are 9 T cell receptor beta chains derived from one specimen sequenced in a study of cytomegalovirus exposure and HLA in healthy donors. The primer mix had 60 Vbeta and 13 Jbeta primers. Generated by immunoSEQ multiplex PCR, the TCRdb table keeps only in-frame clones and is missing some. This table has some 120,000 clones, about three quarters appearing once. The sequencing input was PBMCs. These receptors all stem from a human donor in good health.

The chain employs TRBV10-2 and TRBJ2-3, with 8 bases matching TRBD2. With V trimmed by 0 bases and J by 6 bases, 8 bases remained unmatched. Germline loops: CDR1 WSHSY, CDR2 SAAADI. This CDR3 is 16 amino acids long. The CDR3 DNA is TGCGCCAGCAGTGAGTCTCCCGGGGGGGAGAGGGATACGCAGTATTTT. This codes for CASSESPGGERDTQYF.

The chain employs TRBV19 and TRBJ1-2; the D gene is possibly TRBD1 (5 bases). Germline V gene lookup returns CDR1 LNHDA and CDR2 SQIVND (reference sequence). The CDR3 spans 12 residues. The V and J ends lost 8 bases and 5 bases respectively, with 12 bases between them. The CDR3 sequence is CASAEGRYGYTF. The DNA for the CDR3 is TGTGCCAGTGCGGAGGGACGATATGGCTACACCTTC.

This chain links TRBV7-2 with TRBJ2-1; 10 nucleotides line up with TRBD2. V lost 4 bases and J lost 5; bases outside the gene matches: 11. Germline V gene lookup returns CDR1 SGHTA and CDR2 FQGNSA. CDR3 length: 17 amino acids. The CDR3 region is CASSSHGGTSANNEQFF. The CDR3 coding sequence is TGTGCCAGCAGCTCCCATGGGGGGACTAGCGCAAACAATGAGCAGTTCTTC.

This chain links TRBV28 with TRBJ1-5, with D possibly matching TRBD1 (5 bases). V was cut by 4 bases and J by 7 bases, with 14 bases left in between. The CDR3 has 14 amino acids. The germline V gene has CDR1 MDHEN and CDR2 SYDVKM. CDR3 nucleotides: TGTGCCAGCAGTTCCCGCGGGGGGTGGCAGCCCCAGCATTTT. Residues: CASSSRGGWQPQHF.

A remark on this clone: A read error may account for a junction end that differs from germline. The chain has TRBV7-9 and TRBJ2-1; possible D gene TRBD2, 5 bases. The CDR3 runs 13 residues. Germline values: CDR1 SEHNR, CDR2 FQNEAQ (reference sequence). CDR3 amino acids: CSSSPDSSNEQFF. CDR3 DNA: TGTTCCAGCAGCCCGGACTCCAGCAATGAGCAGTTCTTC. Together with reference TRBV7-9 and TRBJ2-1, the CDR3 gives the full variable domain: DTGVSQNPRHKITKRGQNVTFRCDPISEHNRLYWYRQTLGQGPEFLTYFQNEAQLEKSRLLSDRFSAERPKGSFSTLEIQRTEQGDSAMYLCSSSPDSSNEQFFGPGTRLTVL.

The chain joins TRBV7-8 to TRBJ1-2; 8 nucleotides align to TRBD1. The junction had 15 bases not matched to a gene; V was cut back by 7 bases and J by 5 bases. The germline CDR1 and CDR2 sequences are SGHVS and FQNEAQ. This CDR3 spans 16 amino acids. CDR3 protein: CASTLTGVRGGYGYTF. In DNA form, the CDR3 reads TGTGCCAGCACCTTGACAGGGGTCAGAGGAGGATATGGCTACACCTTC.

The V and J genes are TRBV15 and TRBJ2-4, with no clear D. There are 14 residues in the CDR3. Trimming shortened V by 4 bases and J by 0 bases, and 7 bases separated the two germline ends. The V gene's germline CDR1 is LNHNV and CDR2 YYDKDF (reference sequence). CDR3 nucleotides: TGTGCCACCAGCACTTCACTAGCCAAAAACATTCAGTACTTC. Amino acids: CATSTSLAKNIQYF.

This CDR3 is CASSNRGGYEQYF. The CDR3 DNA reads TGTGCCAGCAGTAACAGGGGGGGCTACGAGCAGTACTTC. The V call is TRBV27, the J call TRBJ2-7; possible D gene TRBD1, 8 bases. The CDR3 extends over 13 amino acids. V dropped 5 bases and J dropped 3 bases, with 11 bases sitting between them. Germline V gives CDR1 MNHEY, CDR2 SMNVEV (reference sequence).

The CDR3 here is CASSEPQGARGYTF. CDR3 nucleotide sequence: TGTGCCAGCAGTGAACCACAGGGGGCGCGTGGCTACACCTTC. The chain employs TRBV2 and TRBJ1-2; 9 bases map to TRBD1. V lost 2 bases and J lost 7; bases outside the gene matches: 5. The germline V gene encodes CDR1 SNHLY and CDR2 FYNNEI. This CDR3 region has 14 residues.